This T cell receptor beta chain was sequenced in a study of OX40 agonist ivuxolimab in advanced cancers. The table came from immunoSEQ multiplex PCR; TCRdb's copy has only in-frame clones and leaves some out. The sample includes about 14,000 clones, over 70% seen only once; the top ten take around a third. Note on this clone: Its antigen is not known.

General observations from the study: Patients with a partial response at 0.1-3.0 mg/kg had among the lowest clonal expansion.

This TCR derives from an adult with an advanced solid tumor such as melanoma, head and neck, liver or kidney cancer. This specimen consisted of CD4+ or CD8+ T cells sorted from blood, obtained in a trial of the OX40 agonist ivuxolimab.

The CDR3 sequence is CASSYSPDPSYEQYF. In nucleotides, the CDR3 is TGTGCCAGCAGTTACAGTCCGGACCCGTCCTACGAGCAGTACTTC. The chain employs TRBV6-6 and TRBJ2-7; D unclear. Trimming took 2 bases from V and 1 from J, leaving 12 bases between them. The germline gives CDR1 MNHNY, CDR2 SVGAGI (reference sequence). The CDR3 is 15 amino acids.